The entry below gives a single TCR beta chain sequence along with its context. Its target antigen remains unknown. It has no much larger one-base neighbor in the sample; base qualities were not kept. The sample is drawn from a study of vaccination effects on CD4 cells after COVID-19 (dated by TCRdb to 2021 to 2024). Notes on the research overall: Post-vaccine samples across the study were collected a median of 72 days after the second dose, with a range of 14 to 241. The full study included around nine COVID-19 convalescent patients and a handful of SARS-CoV-2-naive healthy vaccine recipients. The Oncomine TCR Beta short-read assay on an Illumina iSeq 100 was used to sequence cultures from other donors in the study. In both COVID-19 convalescent patients and infection-naive vaccine recipients, the study compared SARS-CoV-2 spike-specific CD4+ TCR repertoires from before mRNA vaccination with those from after it. Results and caveats for the whole study, not just this receptor: In healthy vaccine recipients, vaccine-induced clones were almost all SARS-CoV-2 mono-reactive, with only 1 of 255 cross-reactive with common cold coronaviruses. The study was limited by a small number of convalescent patients and lacked early post-infection timepoints. Both infection-induced and vaccine-induced clones contracted markedly at late post-vaccination timepoints, which is consistent with waning T cell responses.

The CDR3 spans 14 residues, from the cysteine through the phenylalanine. CDR3 DNA only is kept here, 42 bases in frame from base 1. CDR1 and CDR2 were assigned from the germline V gene as MNHEY and SVGAGI. Trimming takes 1 base from V and 7 bases from J, and the germline ends sit 13 bases apart. To identify antigen-specific CD4+ T cell clonotypes by their expansion, the ViraFEST assay first stimulated PBMC with viral peptide pools and then applied TCR sequencing. After roughly 11 days of culture, CD4+ T cells were isolated with the EasySep CD4+ T cell isolation kit. Each participant received two doses of an mRNA SARS-CoV-2 vaccine, either BNT162b2 or mRNA-1273. None of the healthy vaccine recipients had a prior SARS-CoV-2 infection, which was confirmed by nucleocapsid antibody tests that came back negative both before and after vaccination. Each well held roughly 2 million PBMC cultured in IMDM containing roughly 5% human AB serum, 9.5 to 10 IU/ml IL-2 and gentamicin, along with 8 to 10 ug/ml peptides. Half of the culture medium was replaced with fresh IL-2-containing medium on days 3 and 7. Unless noted otherwise, every peptide stimulation condition was cultured in triplicate wells. PBMC were separated from whole blood using Ficoll-Paque Plus gradient centrifugation and were then either cryopreserved at -140C or used fresh. The overlapping peptide pools covered the spike proteins of SARS-CoV-2 and of the common cold coronaviruses HCoV-NL63, HCoV-OC43 and HCoV-229E. Genomic DNA was extracted from cultured CD4+ T cells with the QIAamp micro DNA kit.

Library preparation employed the immunoSEQ multiplex PCR assay. DNA from the CD4+ T cells that had been cultured and isolated underwent TCR beta CDR3 sequencing. The study's processing was this. Non-productive TCR sequences were discarded, and reads were trimmed to the CDR3 region, with only CDR3s of 7 or more amino acids retained. The MANAFEST web app was used to pick out antigen-specific clonotypes by comparing their expansion in peptide wells with that in reference cultures. To count as positive, a clone had to show expansion at FDR<0.05 compared with the reference and with all other wells, an odds ratio above 5, and a frequency above 0.1% in two replicate wells. Clonotypes significantly expanded in SARS-CoV-2 spike wells and in at least one common cold coronavirus spike condition were defined as cross-reactive. CDR3 similarity was assessed by Levenshtein distance with the stringdist R package, and unrooted trees were built with ape in R 3.6.1. As stored in TCRdb, this immuneACCESS dataset retains in-frame rearrangements with V and J assigned. A fraction of the clones does not appear; measured against another copy, unresolved V genes explain less than half of the discrepancy, and the remainder lacks a known reason. D and trimming come from the DNA, and the V and J calls and clone size come from that table. Recorded for this sample are around 33,000 clones; more than 75% of them occurred a single time. The top ten clones comprise more than 1.3% of the sample.

Sequencing was performed on CD4+ T cells from PBMCs cultured with HCoV-NL63 spike peptides, taken after COVID-19 vaccination. Reading the label with the study, this specimen's cell subset or site is: HCoV-NL63 spike overlapping peptide pool stimulation. This sequence originates from a human donor who received a COVID-19 vaccine. Some clones in this sample may be carry-over from other donors' samples. The chain links TRBV6-5 with TRBJ1-1; the D gene lacks a confident call. The CDR3 is CASSYYGPRGEAFF. The DNA is as follows: TGTGCCAGCAGTTACTATGGCCCTAGAGGTGAAGCTTTCTTT.